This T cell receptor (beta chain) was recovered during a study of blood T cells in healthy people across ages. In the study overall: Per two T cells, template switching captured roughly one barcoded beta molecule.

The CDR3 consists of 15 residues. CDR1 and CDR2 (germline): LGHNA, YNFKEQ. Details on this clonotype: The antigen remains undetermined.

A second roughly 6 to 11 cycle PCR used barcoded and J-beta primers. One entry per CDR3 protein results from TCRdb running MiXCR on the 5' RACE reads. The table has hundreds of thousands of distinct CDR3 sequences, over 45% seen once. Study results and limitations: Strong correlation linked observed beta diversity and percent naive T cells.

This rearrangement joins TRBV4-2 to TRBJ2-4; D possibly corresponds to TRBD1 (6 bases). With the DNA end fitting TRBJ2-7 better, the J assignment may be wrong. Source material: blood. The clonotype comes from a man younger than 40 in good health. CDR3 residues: CASSQGGQDRYEQYF. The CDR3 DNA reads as TGTGCCAGCAGCCAAGGGGGTCAGGACAGATACGAGCAGTACTTC.